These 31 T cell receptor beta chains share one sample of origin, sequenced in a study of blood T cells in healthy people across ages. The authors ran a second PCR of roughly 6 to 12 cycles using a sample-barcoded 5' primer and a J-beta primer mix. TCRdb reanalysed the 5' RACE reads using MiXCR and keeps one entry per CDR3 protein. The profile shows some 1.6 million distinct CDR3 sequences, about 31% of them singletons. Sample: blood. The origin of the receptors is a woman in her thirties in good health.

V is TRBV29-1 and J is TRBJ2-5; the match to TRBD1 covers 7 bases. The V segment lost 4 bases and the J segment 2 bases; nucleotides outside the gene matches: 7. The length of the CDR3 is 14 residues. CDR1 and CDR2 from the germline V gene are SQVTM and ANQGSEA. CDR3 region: CSVGSRRGQETQYF. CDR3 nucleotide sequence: TGCAGCGTTGGATCTCGCAGGGGGCAAGAGACCCAGTACTTC.

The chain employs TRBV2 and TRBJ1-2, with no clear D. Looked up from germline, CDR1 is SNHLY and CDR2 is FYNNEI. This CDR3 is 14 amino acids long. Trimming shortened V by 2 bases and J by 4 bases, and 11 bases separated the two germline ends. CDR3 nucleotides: TGTGCCAGCAGTGAATCTGTGGATATCTATGGCTACACCTTC. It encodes CASSESVDIYGYTF.

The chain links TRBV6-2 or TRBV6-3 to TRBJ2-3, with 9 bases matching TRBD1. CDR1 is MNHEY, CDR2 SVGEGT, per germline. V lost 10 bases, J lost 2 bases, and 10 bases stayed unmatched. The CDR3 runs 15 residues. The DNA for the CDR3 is TGTGCCAACAGACCACAGGGGGCGGCCACAGATACGCAGTATTTT. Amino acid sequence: CANRPQGAATDTQYF.

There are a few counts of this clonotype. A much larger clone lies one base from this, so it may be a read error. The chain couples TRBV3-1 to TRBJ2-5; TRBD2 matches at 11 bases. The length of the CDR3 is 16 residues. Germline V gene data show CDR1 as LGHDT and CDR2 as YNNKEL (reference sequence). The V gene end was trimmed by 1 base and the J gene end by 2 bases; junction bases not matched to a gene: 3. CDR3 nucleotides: TGTGCCAGCAGCCAAGGAATAGCGGGGGGGCAAGAGACCCAGTACTTC. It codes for CASSQGIAGGQETQYF.

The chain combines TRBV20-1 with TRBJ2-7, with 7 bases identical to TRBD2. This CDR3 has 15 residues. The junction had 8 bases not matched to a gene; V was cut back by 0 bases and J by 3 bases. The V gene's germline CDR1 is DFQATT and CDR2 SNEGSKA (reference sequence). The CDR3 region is CSARDLLAEGYEQYF. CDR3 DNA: TGCAGTGCTAGAGATTTGCTAGCGGAAGGCTACGAGCAGTACTTC.

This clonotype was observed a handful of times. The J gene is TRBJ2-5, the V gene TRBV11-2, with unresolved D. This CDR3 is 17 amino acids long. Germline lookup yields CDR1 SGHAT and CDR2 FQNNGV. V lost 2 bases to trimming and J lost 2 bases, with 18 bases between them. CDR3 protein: CASSLRVDNIQQETQYF. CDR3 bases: TGTGCCAGCAGCTTAAGGGTAGACAACATACAACAAGAGACCCAGTACTTC.

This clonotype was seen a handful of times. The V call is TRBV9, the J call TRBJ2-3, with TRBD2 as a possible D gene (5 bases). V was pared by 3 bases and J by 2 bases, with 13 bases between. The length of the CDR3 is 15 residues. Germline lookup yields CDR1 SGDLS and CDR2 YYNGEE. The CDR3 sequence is CASSASGIITDTQYF. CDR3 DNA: TGTGCCAGCAGCGCGTCCGGGATAATCACAGATACGCAGTATTTT.

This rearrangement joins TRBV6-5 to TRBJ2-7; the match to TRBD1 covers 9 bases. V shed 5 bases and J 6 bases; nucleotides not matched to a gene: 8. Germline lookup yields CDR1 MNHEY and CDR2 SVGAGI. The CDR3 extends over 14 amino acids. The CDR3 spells CASSTGTGLAEQYF. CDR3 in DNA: TGTGCCAGCAGTACCGGGACAGGGTTGGCCGAGCAGTACTTC.

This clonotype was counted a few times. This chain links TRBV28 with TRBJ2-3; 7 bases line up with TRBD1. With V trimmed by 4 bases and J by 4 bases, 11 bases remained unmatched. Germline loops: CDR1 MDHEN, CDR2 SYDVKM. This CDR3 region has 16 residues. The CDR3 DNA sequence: TGTGCCAGCAGTTATTCGGTAGGGGGCATAGCAGATACGCAGTATTTT. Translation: CASSYSVGGIADTQYF. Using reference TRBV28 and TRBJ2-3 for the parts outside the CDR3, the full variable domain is DVKVTQSSRYLVKRTGEKVFLECVQDMDHENMFWYRQDPGLGLRLIYFSYDVKMKEKGDIPEGYSVSREKKERFSLILESASTNQTSMYLCASSYSVGGIADTQYFGPGTRLTVL.

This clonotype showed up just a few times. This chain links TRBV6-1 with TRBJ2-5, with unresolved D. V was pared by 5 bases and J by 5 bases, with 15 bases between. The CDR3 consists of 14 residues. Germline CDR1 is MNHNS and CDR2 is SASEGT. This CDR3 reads CASSSETLGETQYF. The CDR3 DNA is TGTGCCAGCAGTTCAGAAACCCTAGGGGAGACCCAGTACTTC.

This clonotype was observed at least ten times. CDR3 protein: CASSSYLLEQYF. For the CDR3, the DNA is TGTGCCAGCAGCTCCTACCTGTTAGAGCAGTACTTC. The chain joins TRBV7-2 to TRBJ2-7; D is ambiguous. This CDR3 contains 12 residues. Trimming removed 4 bases at V and 7 bases at J, with 11 bases between. Germline V lookup: CDR1 SGHTA, CDR2 FQGNSA.

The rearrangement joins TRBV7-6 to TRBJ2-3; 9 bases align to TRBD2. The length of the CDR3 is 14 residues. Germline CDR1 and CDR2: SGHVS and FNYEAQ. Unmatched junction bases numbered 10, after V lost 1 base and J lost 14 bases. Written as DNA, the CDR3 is TGTGCCAGCAGCTTAGGGGCAATAGCGGGAGATTGGTATTTT. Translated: CASSLGAIAGDWYF.

This CDR3 reads CASNRDRGHATNEKLFF. The CDR3 DNA is TGTGCCAGCAACCGGGACAGGGGACATGCAACTAATGAAAAACTGTTTTTT. This rearrangement joins TRBV7-3 to TRBJ1-4, with 10 bases fitting TRBD1. Germline V gives CDR1 SGHTA, CDR2 FQGTGA. Trimming removed 7 bases from V and 0 bases from J; junction bases left unmatched: 8. The CDR3 spans 17 residues.

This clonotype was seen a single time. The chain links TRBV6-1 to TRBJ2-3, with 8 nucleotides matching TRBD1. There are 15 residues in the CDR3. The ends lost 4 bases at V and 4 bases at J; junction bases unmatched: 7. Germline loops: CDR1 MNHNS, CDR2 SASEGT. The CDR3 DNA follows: TGTGCCAGCAGTGGGGGACAGGCAGTGGCAGATACGCAGTATTTT. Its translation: CASSGGQAVADTQYF.

The CDR3 bases are TGTGCCAGTGGGCTATCGGGGACTAGGGAGTACAATGAGCAGTTCTTC. Its translation: CASGLSGTREYNEQFF. V usage is TRBV6-1 and J usage is TRBJ2-1; 8 bases are shared with TRBD2. CDR1 and CDR2 from the germline V gene are MNHNS and SASEGT. The CDR3 extends over 16 amino acids. V lost 9 bases, J lost 4 bases, and 14 bases stayed unmatched.

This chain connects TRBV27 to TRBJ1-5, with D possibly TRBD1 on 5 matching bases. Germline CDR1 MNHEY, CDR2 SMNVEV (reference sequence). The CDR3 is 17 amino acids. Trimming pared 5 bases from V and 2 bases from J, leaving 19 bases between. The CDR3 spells CASSNQGTYVGNQPQHF. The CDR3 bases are TGTGCCAGCAGTAATCAGGGAACGTACGTGGGCAATCAGCCCCAGCATTTT.

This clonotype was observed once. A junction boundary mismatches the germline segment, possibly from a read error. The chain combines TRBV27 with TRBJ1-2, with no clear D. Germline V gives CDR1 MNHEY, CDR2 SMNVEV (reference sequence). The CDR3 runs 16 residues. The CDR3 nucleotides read TGTGCCAGCACTTTAAAGCCGGACTTTCTGCCCTATGGCTACACCTTC. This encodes CASTLKPDFLPYGYTF.

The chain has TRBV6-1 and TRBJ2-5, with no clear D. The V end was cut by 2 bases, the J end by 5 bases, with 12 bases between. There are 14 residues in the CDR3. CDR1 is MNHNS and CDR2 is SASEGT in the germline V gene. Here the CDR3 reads CASSEWYIGETQYF. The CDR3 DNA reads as TGTGCCAGCAGTGAATGGTACATCGGGGAGACCCAGTACTTC.

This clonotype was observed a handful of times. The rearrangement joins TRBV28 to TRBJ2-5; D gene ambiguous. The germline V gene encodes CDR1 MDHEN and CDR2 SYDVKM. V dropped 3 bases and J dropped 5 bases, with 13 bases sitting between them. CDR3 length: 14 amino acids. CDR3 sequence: CASSFPRSLETQYF. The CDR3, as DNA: TGTGCCAGCAGTTTCCCCAGGTCCCTCGAGACCCAGTACTTC.

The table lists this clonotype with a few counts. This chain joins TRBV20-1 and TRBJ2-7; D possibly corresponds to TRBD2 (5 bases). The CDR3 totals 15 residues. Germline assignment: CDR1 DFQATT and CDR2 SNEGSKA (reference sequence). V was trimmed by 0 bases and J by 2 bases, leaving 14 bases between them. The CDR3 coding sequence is TGCAGTGCTAGAGATCATACTAGAGTTGCCTACGAGCAGTACTTC. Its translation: CSARDHTRVAYEQYF.

CDR3 bases: TGTGCCAGCAGTGCGACGGGAGGAGAGACCCAGTACTTC. Amino acids: CASSATGGETQYF. V gene TRBV6-4 combines with J gene TRBJ2-5; 7 bases map to TRBD2. CDR1 and CDR2 (germline): MRHNA, SNTAGT. CDR3 length equals 13 residues. Trimming cost V 4 bases and J 4 bases; bases outside gene matches: 3.

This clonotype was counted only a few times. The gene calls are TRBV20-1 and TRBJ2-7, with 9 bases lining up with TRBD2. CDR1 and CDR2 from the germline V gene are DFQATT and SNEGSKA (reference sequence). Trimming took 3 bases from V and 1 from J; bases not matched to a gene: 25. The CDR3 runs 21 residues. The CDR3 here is CSARNKRREGLVPRSSYEQYF. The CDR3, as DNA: TGCAGTGCTAGGAACAAGCGGCGGGAGGGCCTAGTTCCCCGATCGTCCTACGAGCAGTACTTC.

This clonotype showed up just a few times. This CDR3 is CASSPASGRNEQFF. CDR3 in DNA: TGTGCCAGCTCACCGGCTAGCGGGAGAAATGAGCAGTTCTTC. This sequence joins TRBV18 and TRBJ2-1, with TRBD2 identical over 10 bases. Losses at the gene ends were 3 bases for V and 7 bases for J; bases not matched to a gene: 3. The germline gives CDR1 KGHSH, CDR2 LQKENI. There are 14 residues in the CDR3. The whole variable domain, remainder taken from reference TRBV18 and TRBJ2-1, is NAGVMQNPRHLVRRRGQEARLRCSPMKGHSHVYWYRQLPEEGLKFMVYLQKENIIDESGMPKERFSAEFPKEGPSILRIQQVVRGDSAAYFCASSPASGRNEQFFGPGTRLTVL.

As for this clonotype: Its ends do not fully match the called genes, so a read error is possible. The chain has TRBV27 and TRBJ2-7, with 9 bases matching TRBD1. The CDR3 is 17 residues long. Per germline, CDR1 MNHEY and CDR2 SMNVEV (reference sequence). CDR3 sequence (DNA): TGTGCCGGCAGTTTCAGGCCGCGGGACAGGGCGCCCTACGAGCAGTACTTC. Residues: CAGSFRPRDRAPYEQYF.

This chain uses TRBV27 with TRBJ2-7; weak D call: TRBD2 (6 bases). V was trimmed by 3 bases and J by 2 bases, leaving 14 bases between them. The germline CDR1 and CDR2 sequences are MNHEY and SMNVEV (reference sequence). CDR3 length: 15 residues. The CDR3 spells CASSFDAGRPYEQYF. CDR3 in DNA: TGTGCCAGCAGTTTTGATGCGGGGCGTCCCTACGAGCAGTACTTC.

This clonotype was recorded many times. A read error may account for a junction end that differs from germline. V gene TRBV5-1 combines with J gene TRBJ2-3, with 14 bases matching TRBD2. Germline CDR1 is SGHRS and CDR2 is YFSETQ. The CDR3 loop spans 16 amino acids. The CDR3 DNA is TGTGCCAGCAGCCTCAGGACTAGCGGGAGGACAGATACGCAGTATTTT. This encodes CASSLRTSGRTDTQYF.

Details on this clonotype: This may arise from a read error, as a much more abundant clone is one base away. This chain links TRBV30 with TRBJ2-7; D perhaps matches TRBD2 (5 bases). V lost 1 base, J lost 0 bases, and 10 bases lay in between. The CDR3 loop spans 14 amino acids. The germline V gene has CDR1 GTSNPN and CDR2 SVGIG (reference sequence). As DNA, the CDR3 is TGTGCCTGGAGTGAGGGCGGAGGCTCCTACGAGCAGTACTTC. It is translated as CAWSEGGGSYEQYF.

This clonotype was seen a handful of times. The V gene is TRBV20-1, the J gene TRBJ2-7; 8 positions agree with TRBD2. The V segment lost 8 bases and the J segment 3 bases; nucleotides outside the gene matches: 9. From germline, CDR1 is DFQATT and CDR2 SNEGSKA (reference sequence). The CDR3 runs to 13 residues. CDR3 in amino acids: CSTIRREDYEQYF. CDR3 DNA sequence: TGCAGTACCATCAGGCGGGAGGACTACGAGCAGTACTTC.

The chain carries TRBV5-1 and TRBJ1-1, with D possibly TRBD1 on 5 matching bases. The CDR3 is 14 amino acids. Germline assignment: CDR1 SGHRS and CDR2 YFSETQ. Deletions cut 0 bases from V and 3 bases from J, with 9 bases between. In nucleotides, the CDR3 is TGCGCCAGCAGCTTGGCCAGGGATCACACTGAAGCTTTCTTT. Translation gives CASSLARDHTEAFF.

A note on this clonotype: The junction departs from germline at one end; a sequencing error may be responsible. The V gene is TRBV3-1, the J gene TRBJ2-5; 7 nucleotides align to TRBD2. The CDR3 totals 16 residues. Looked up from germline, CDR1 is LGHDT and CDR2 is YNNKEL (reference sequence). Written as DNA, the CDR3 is TGTGCCAGCAGCCAACCGGGACTACGATTCCAAGAGATCCAGTACTTC. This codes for CASSQPGLRFQEIQYF.

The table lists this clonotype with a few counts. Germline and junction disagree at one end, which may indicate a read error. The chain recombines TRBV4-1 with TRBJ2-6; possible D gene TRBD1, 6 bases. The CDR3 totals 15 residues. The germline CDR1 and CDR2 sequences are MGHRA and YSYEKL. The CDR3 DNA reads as TGCGCCAGCAGCCAGGGACACTCTGGGGCCAACGTCCCGACTTTC. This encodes CASSQGHSGANVPTF.